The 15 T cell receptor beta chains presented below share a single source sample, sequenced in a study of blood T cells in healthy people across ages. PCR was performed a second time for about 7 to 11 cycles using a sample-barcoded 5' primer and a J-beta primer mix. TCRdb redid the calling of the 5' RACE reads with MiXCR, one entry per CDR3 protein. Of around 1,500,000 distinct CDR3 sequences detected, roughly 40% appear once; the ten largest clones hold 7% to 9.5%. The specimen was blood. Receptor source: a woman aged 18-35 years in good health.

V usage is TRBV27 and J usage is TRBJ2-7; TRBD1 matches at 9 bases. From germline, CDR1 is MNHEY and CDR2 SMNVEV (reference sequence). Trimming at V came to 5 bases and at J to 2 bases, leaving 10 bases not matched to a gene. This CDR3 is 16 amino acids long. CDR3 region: CASSRRDRVSAYEQYF. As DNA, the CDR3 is TGTGCCAGCAGTCGCCGGGACAGGGTATCGGCCTACGAGCAGTACTTC.

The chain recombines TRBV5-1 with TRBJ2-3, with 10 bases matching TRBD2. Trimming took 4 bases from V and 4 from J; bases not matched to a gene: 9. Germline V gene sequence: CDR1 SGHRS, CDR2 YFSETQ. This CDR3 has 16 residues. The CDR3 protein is CASSPIAGGVADTQYF. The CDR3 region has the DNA TGCGCCAGCAGCCCAATAGCGGGAGGCGTCGCAGATACGCAGTATTTT.

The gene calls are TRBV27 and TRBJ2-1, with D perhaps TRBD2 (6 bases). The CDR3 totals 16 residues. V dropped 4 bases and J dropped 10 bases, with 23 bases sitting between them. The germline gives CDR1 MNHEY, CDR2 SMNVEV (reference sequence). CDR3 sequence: CASSSGTGPITGEQFF. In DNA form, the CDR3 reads TGTGCCAGCAGTTCGGGGACTGGCCCGATCACCGGGGAGCAGTTCTTC.

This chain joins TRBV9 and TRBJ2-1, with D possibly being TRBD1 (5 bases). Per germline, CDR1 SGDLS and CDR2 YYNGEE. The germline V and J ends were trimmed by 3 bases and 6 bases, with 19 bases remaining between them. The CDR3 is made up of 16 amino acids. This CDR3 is CASSAQLGPTANEQFF. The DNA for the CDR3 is TGTGCCAGCAGCGCCCAGCTGGGGCCGACGGCCAATGAGCAGTTCTTC.

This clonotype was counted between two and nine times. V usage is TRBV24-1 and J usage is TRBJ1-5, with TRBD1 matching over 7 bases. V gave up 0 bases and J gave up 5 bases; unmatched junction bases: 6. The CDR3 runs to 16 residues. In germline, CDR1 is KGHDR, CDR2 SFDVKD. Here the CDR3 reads CATSDLQGTDDQPQHF. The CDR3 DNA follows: TGTGCCACCAGTGATTTGCAGGGGACAGACGATCAGCCCCAGCATTTT.

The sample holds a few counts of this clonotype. The CDR3 DNA reads as TGTGCCAGCAGCCAGAACAGGGGAAGCGGTGGCTACACCTTC. This encodes CASSQNRGSGGYTF. The chain has TRBV7-9 and TRBJ1-2; 7 bases match TRBD1. Germline CDR1 and CDR2: SEHNR and FQNEAQ (reference sequence). J lost 7 bases, V lost 5 bases, and 10 bases had no gene match. The CDR3 is 14 amino acids.

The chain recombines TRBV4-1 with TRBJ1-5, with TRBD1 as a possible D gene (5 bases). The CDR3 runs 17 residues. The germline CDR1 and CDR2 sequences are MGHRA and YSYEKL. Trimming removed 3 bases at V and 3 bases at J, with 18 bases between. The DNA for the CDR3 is TGCGCCAGCAGCCATCCCTCGGCAGGGTACGACAATCAGCCCCAGCATTTT. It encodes CASSHPSAGYDNQPQHF.

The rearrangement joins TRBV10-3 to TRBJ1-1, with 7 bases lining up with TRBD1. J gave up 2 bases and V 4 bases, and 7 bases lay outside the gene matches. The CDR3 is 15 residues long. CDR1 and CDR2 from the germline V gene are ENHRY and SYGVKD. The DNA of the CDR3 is TGTGCCATCAGTGGCTCCGGGACAGAAAACACTGAAGCTTTCTTT. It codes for CAISGSGTENTEAFF.

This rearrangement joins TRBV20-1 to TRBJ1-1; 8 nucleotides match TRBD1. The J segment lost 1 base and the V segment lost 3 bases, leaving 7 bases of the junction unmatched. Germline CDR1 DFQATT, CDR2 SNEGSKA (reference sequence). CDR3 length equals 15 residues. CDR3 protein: CSASLSRGPNTEAFF. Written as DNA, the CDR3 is TGCAGTGCTAGCCTCTCCAGGGGGCCGAACACTGAAGCTTTCTTT.

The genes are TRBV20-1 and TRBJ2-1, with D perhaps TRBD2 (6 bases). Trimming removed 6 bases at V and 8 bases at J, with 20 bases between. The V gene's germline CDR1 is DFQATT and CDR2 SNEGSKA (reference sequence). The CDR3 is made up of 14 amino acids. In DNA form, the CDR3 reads TGCAGTGCGGGGGAGGCTAGCGCTTGGGATGAGCAGTTCTTC. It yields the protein CSAGEASAWDEQFF.

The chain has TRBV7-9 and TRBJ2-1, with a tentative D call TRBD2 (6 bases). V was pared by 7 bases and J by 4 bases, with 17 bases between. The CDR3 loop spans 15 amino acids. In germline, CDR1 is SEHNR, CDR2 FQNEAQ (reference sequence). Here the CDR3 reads CASNPITGVYNEQFF. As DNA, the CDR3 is TGTGCCAGCAACCCCATAACGGGAGTGTACAATGAGCAGTTCTTC.

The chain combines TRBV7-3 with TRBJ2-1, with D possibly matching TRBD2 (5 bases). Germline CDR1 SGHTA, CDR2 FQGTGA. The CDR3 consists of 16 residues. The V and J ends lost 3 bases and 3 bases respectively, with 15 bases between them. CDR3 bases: TGTGCCAGCAGCTTGGCGGCTAGCTCGGGCTACAATGAGCAGTTCTTC. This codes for CASSLAASSGYNEQFF.

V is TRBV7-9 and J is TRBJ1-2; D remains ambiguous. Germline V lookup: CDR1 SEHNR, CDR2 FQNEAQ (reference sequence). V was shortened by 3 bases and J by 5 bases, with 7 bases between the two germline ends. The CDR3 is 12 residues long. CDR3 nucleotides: TGTGCCAGCAGCTTCGTGGATTATGGCTACACCTTC. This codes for CASSFVDYGYTF. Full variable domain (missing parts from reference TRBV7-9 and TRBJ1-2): DTGVSQNPRHKITKRGQNVTFRCDPISEHNRLYWYRQTLGQGPEFLTYFQNEAQLEKSRLLSDRFSAERPKGSFSTLEIQRTEQGDSAMYLCASSFVDYGYTFGSGTRLTVV.

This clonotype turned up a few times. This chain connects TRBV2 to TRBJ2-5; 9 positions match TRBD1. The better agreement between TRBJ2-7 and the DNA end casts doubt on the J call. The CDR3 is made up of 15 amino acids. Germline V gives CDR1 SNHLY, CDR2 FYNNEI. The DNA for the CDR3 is TGTGCCAGCAGCCGTCCCGGACAGGGGATAGGCGAGCAGTACTTC. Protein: CASSRPGQGIGEQYF.

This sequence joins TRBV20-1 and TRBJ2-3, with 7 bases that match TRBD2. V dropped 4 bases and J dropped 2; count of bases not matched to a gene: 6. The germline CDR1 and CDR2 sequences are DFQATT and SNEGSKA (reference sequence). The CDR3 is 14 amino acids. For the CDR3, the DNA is TGCAGTGCTACCGCGGGACTATACACAGATACGCAGTATTTT. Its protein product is CSATAGLYTDTQYF.